The rows below give T cell receptor beta chains drawn from one sample of a study of blood T cell repertoires in COVID-19. Repertoires were generated with immunoSEQ multiplex PCR, while TCRdb's copy carries only in-frame clones and drops some. The sample carries under 130,000 clones, 87% recorded once. Sequenced material: peripheral blood. These receptors all stem from a man aged 45-65 years in a cohort sampled during active COVID-19. Each CDR3 is given with its conserved first and last residue. A D gene is named only where the DNA matches it firmly. Size tells how often a clone was seen (once, few, many) or the class of an expanded clone, and some rows leave it out.

d_gene: NA; len: 14; j_gene: TRBJ1-6; v_gene: TRBV7-9; abundance: few; CDR3aa: CASSSTGFNSPLHF; CDR3nt: TGTGCCAGCAGCTCAACGGGGTTTAATTCACCCCTCCACTTT
d_gene: NA; len: 15; j_gene: TRBJ2-7; v_gene: TRBV6-6; abundance: NA; CDR3aa: CASSYSTANRYEQYF; CDR3nt: TGTGCCAGCAGTTACTCGACAGCCAACCGTTACGAGCAGTACTTC
d_gene: NA; len: 13; j_gene: TRBJ2-1; v_gene: TRBV7-7; abundance: NA; CDR3aa: CASSLIQGGEQFF; CDR3nt: TGTGCTAGCAGCTTAATCCAGGGGGGCGAGCAGTTCTTC
d_gene: TRBD1; len: 15; j_gene: TRBJ1-2; v_gene: TRBV6-2/TRBV6-3; abundance: NA; CDR3aa: CASSSPDRGRKGYTF; CDR3nt: TGTGCCAGCAGTTCCCCGGACAGGGGGCGGAAGGGCTACACCTTC
d_gene: TRBD2; len: 15; j_gene: TRBJ2-3; v_gene: TRBV5-1; abundance: NA; CDR3aa: CASSLVIAGRDTQYF; CDR3nt: TGCGCCAGCAGCTTGGTAATAGCGGGGCGAGATACGCAGTATTTT
d_gene: TRBD1; len: 16; j_gene: TRBJ1-1; v_gene: TRBV27; abundance: NA; CDR3aa: CASSSLVTGEITEAFF; CDR3nt: TGTGCCAGCAGTTCCCTCGTCACAGGGGAAATCACTGAAGCTTTCTTT
d_gene: TRBD1; len: 13; j_gene: TRBJ1-2; v_gene: TRBV19; abundance: NA; CDR3aa: CASRPDRVAGYTF; CDR3nt: TGTGCCAGTAGACCGGACAGGGTGGCTGGCTACACCTTC
d_gene: TRBD2; len: 19; j_gene: TRBJ2-3; v_gene: TRBV6-1; abundance: once; CDR3aa: CASSETSGGAKFSTDTQYF; CDR3nt: TGTGCCAGCAGTGAGACTAGCGGGGGGGCTAAATTTAGTACAGATACGCAGTATTTT
d_gene: NA; len: 14; j_gene: TRBJ1-3; v_gene: TRBV3-1/TRBV3-2; abundance: few; CDR3aa: CASSPGGAGNTIYF; CDR3nt: TGTGCCAGCAGCCCGGGAGGGGCAGGAAACACCATATATTTT
d_gene: NA; len: 15; j_gene: TRBJ1-1; v_gene: TRBV7-9; abundance: NA; CDR3aa: CASSPRQAMNTEAFF; CDR3nt: TGTGCCAGCAGCCCCCGACAGGCGATGAACACTGAAGCTTTCTTT
d_gene: NA; len: 16; j_gene: TRBJ2-2; v_gene: TRBV4-2; abundance: NA; CDR3aa: CASSQEFSPSTGELFF; CDR3nt: TGTGCCAGCAGCCAAGAATTCAGTCCCTCCACCGGGGAGCTGTTTTTT
d_gene: NA; len: 13; j_gene: TRBJ2-1; v_gene: TRBV7-3; abundance: few; CDR3aa: CASSSYLEGEQFF; CDR3nt: TGTGCCAGCAGCTCCTACCTAGAAGGTGAGCAGTTCTTC
d_gene: TRBD2; len: 15; j_gene: TRBJ2-1; v_gene: TRBV9; abundance: NA; CDR3aa: CASSPRGTTYNEQFF; CDR3nt: TGTGCCAGCAGCCCACGGGGGACTACGTACAATGAGCAGTTCTTC
d_gene: NA; len: 13; j_gene: TRBJ2-2; v_gene: TRBV14; abundance: few; CDR3aa: CASSQVQSGELFF; CDR3nt: TGTGCCAGCAGCCAAGTCCAGTCGGGGGAGCTGTTTTTT
d_gene: NA; len: 13; j_gene: TRBJ2-5; v_gene: TRBV5-6; abundance: NA; CDR3aa: CASSLDSYETQYF; CDR3nt: TGTGCCAGCAGCTTGGACAGTTACGAGACCCAGTACTTC
d_gene: TRBD2; len: 15; j_gene: TRBJ2-2; v_gene: TRBV5-1; abundance: NA; CDR3aa: CASSLAGRLNGELFF; CDR3nt: TGCGCCAGCAGCTTGGCCGGGAGGCTAAACGGGGAGCTGTTTTTT
d_gene: NA; len: 11; j_gene: TRBJ1-3; v_gene: TRBV12-5; abundance: NA; CDR3aa: CASGLPGTIYF; CDR3nt: TGTGCTAGTGGTTTGCCCGGGACCATATATTTT
d_gene: TRBD2; len: 19; j_gene: TRBJ2-1; v_gene: TRBV19; abundance: NA; CDR3aa: CASSIVIAGGSSSYNEQFF; CDR3nt: TGTGCCAGTAGTATCGTTATAGCGGGGGGATCGAGCTCCTACAATGAGCAGTTCTTC
d_gene: NA; len: 14; j_gene: TRBJ1-2; v_gene: TRBV6-5; abundance: NA; CDR3aa: CASRMTPGGYGYTF; CDR3nt: TGTGCCAGCAGGATGACCCCGGGGGGCTATGGCTACACCTTC
d_gene: TRBD1; len: 13; j_gene: TRBJ2-5; v_gene: TRBV6-5; abundance: NA; CDR3aa: CASTGQGAETQYF; CDR3nt: TGTGCCAGCACGGGCCAGGGGGCGGAGACCCAGTACTTC
d_gene: TRBD2; len: 15; j_gene: TRBJ2-5; v_gene: TRBV5-6; abundance: NA; CDR3aa: CASSLAPSGGETQYF; CDR3nt: TGTGCCAGCAGCTTGGCCCCTAGCGGGGGCGAGACCCAGTACTTC
d_gene: TRBD1; len: 15; j_gene: TRBJ1-4; v_gene: TRBV7-8; abundance: NA; CDR3aa: CASSLRTGFNEKLFF; CDR3nt: TGTGCCAGCAGCCTACGGACAGGGTTTAATGAAAAACTGTTTTTT
d_gene: TRBD2; len: 16; j_gene: TRBJ2-1; v_gene: TRBV7-9; abundance: NA; CDR3aa: CASSLGGGASNNEQFF; CDR3nt: TGTGCCAGCAGCTTAGGCGGGGGGGCTTCTAACAATGAGCAGTTCTTC
d_gene: TRBD2; len: 14; j_gene: TRBJ2-3; v_gene: TRBV6-6; abundance: once; CDR3aa: CASSFGGGTDTQYF; CDR3nt: TGTGCCAGCAGTTTTGGGGGGGGCACAGATACGCAGTATTTT
d_gene: TRBD1; len: 15; j_gene: TRBJ1-5; v_gene: TRBV6-5; abundance: NA; CDR3aa: CASSYSHRGGQPQHF; CDR3nt: TGTGCCAGCAGTTACTCCCACAGGGGAGGTCAGCCCCAGCATTTT
d_gene: NA; len: 13; j_gene: TRBJ2-1; v_gene: TRBV3-1/TRBV3-2; abundance: NA; CDR3aa: CASSQGQVFEQFF; CDR3nt: TGTGCCAGCAGCCAAGGGCAGGTTTTTGAGCAGTTCTTC
d_gene: NA; len: 14; j_gene: TRBJ1-5; v_gene: TRBV5-5; abundance: NA; CDR3aa: CASSLGPLLEAQHF; CDR3nt: TGTGCCAGCAGCTTGGGGCCCCTTCTCGAGGCCCAGCATTTT
d_gene: TRBD1; len: 15; j_gene: TRBJ1-4; v_gene: TRBV9; abundance: NA; CDR3aa: CASSLAGTGNEKLFF; CDR3nt: TGTGCCAGCAGCCTTGCCGGGACAGGGAATGAAAAACTGTTTTTT
d_gene: NA; len: 14; j_gene: TRBJ2-5; v_gene: TRBV18; abundance: NA; CDR3aa: CASSSTRQQETQYF; CDR3nt: TGTGCCAGCTCCTCAACGAGACAACAAGAGACCCAGTACTTC
d_gene: TRBD2; len: 16; j_gene: TRBJ2-3; v_gene: TRBV5-4; abundance: once; CDR3aa: CASSFPSGGASDTQYF; CDR3nt: TGTGCCAGCAGCTTCCCTAGCGGGGGGGCAAGTGATACGCAGTATTTT
d_gene: NA; len: 15; j_gene: TRBJ1-1; v_gene: TRBV18; abundance: NA; CDR3aa: CASSPPGKRGSEAFF; CDR3nt: TGTGCCAGCTCACCACCGGGGAAGCGAGGGAGTGAAGCTTTCTTT
d_gene: TRBD1; len: 13; j_gene: TRBJ2-5; v_gene: TRBV7-9; abundance: NA; CDR3aa: CASSSTGGETQYF; CDR3nt: TGTGCCAGCAGCTCTACAGGGGGAGAGACCCAGTACTTC
d_gene: NA; len: 13; j_gene: TRBJ2-2; v_gene: TRBV10-3; abundance: NA; CDR3aa: CAMEEREAGELFF; CDR3nt: TGTGCCATGGAGGAGAGGGAGGCCGGGGAGCTGTTTTTT
d_gene: TRBD2; len: 16; j_gene: TRBJ2-3; v_gene: TRBV27; abundance: NA; CDR3aa: CASSLSGGGSTDTQYF; CDR3nt: TGTGCCAGCAGTTTATCCGGCGGGGGGTCGACAGATACGCAGTATTTT
d_gene: TRBD2; len: 17; j_gene: TRBJ2-7; v_gene: TRBV19; abundance: NA; CDR3aa: CASSIGRGSRFPYEQYF; CDR3nt: TGTGCCAGTAGTATAGGTCGCGGGAGTAGGTTTCCGTACGAGCAGTACTTC
d_gene: TRBD1; len: 13; j_gene: TRBJ1-5; v_gene: TRBV5-1; abundance: NA; CDR3aa: CASSEQGDQPQHF; CDR3nt: TGCGCCAGCAGCGAACAGGGGGATCAGCCCCAGCATTTT
d_gene: NA; len: 15; j_gene: TRBJ1-1; v_gene: TRBV7-2; abundance: NA; CDR3aa: CASSPHGGANTEAFF; CDR3nt: TGTGCCAGCAGCCCGCATGGGGGCGCCAACACTGAAGCTTTCTTT
d_gene: TRBD2; len: 15; j_gene: TRBJ2-1; v_gene: TRBV7-3; abundance: few; CDR3aa: CASSLNLAGGGEQFF; CDR3nt: TGTGCCAGCAGCTTAAACCTAGCGGGGGGTGGAGAGCAGTTCTTC
d_gene: NA; len: 13; j_gene: TRBJ2-3; v_gene: TRBV7-8; abundance: NA; CDR3aa: CASSLVQGDTQYF; CDR3nt: TGTGCCAGCAGCTTAGTGCAGGGGGATACGCAGTATTTT
d_gene: TRBD2; len: 15; j_gene: TRBJ2-5; v_gene: TRBV19; abundance: once; CDR3aa: CASSAKTGLAETQYF; CDR3nt: TGTGCCAGTAGTGCTAAAACGGGACTAGCAGAGACCCAGTACTTC
d_gene: TRBD2; len: 16; j_gene: TRBJ2-3; v_gene: TRBV24-1; abundance: NA; CDR3aa: CATSDPISGGVDTQYF; CDR3nt: TGTGCCACCAGTGACCCCATTAGCGGGGGCGTAGATACGCAGTATTTT
d_gene: TRBD1; len: 17; j_gene: TRBJ1-6; v_gene: TRBV5-6; abundance: NA; CDR3aa: CASSRGQGAKNISPLHF; CDR3nt: TGTGCCAGCAGCCGGGGACAGGGAGCAAAAAACATATCACCCCTCCACTTT
d_gene: TRBD1; len: 15; j_gene: TRBJ2-7; v_gene: TRBV9; abundance: NA; CDR3aa: CASSVETGPTYEQYF; CDR3nt: TGTGCCAGCAGCGTGGAGACAGGGCCAACCTACGAGCAGTACTTC
d_gene: NA; len: 18; j_gene: TRBJ1-4; v_gene: TRBV5-1; abundance: NA; CDR3aa: CASSPLRQGLATNEKLFF; CDR3nt: TGCGCCAGCAGCCCGCTCAGGCAGGGCCTTGCAACTAATGAAAAACTGTTTTTT
d_gene: NA; len: 13; j_gene: TRBJ2-7; v_gene: TRBV11-3; abundance: NA; CDR3aa: CASSLATGYEQYF; CDR3nt: TGTGCCAGCAGCTTGGCTACAGGGTACGAGCAGTACTTC
d_gene: TRBD1; len: 15; j_gene: TRBJ2-7; v_gene: TRBV3-1/TRBV3-2; abundance: NA; CDR3aa: CASSPGGTGGYEQYF; CDR3nt: TGTGCCAGCAGCCCCGGTGGGACAGGGGGCTACGAGCAGTACTTC
d_gene: NA; len: 18; j_gene: TRBJ1-6; v_gene: TRBV5-1; abundance: once; CDR3aa: CASSFGLAGGSYNSPLHF; CDR3nt: TGCGCCAGCAGCTTCGGTTTAGCTGGAGGGAGCTATAATTCACCCCTCCACTTT
d_gene: NA; len: 12; j_gene: TRBJ2-7; v_gene: TRBV7-2; abundance: NA; CDR3aa: CASTFGSYEQYF; CDR3nt: TGTGCCAGCACCTTCGGCTCCTACGAGCAGTACTTC
d_gene: NA; len: 14; j_gene: TRBJ1-2; v_gene: TRBV7-8; abundance: NA; CDR3aa: CASTSTTGSYGYTF; CDR3nt: TGTGCCAGCACCTCGACCACCGGGAGCTATGGCTACACCTTC
d_gene: TRBD2; len: 18; j_gene: TRBJ2-5; v_gene: TRBV5-1; abundance: NA; CDR3aa: CASSLRRGAGGKGETQYF; CDR3nt: TGCGCCAGCAGCTTGCGTCGGGGAGCGGGGGGAAAGGGAGAGACCCAGTACTTC
d_gene: NA; len: 13; j_gene: TRBJ1-2; v_gene: TRBV7-9; abundance: NA; CDR3aa: CASRVLDRYGYTF; CDR3nt: TGTGCCAGTCGGGTTCTAGATCGCTATGGCTACACCTTC